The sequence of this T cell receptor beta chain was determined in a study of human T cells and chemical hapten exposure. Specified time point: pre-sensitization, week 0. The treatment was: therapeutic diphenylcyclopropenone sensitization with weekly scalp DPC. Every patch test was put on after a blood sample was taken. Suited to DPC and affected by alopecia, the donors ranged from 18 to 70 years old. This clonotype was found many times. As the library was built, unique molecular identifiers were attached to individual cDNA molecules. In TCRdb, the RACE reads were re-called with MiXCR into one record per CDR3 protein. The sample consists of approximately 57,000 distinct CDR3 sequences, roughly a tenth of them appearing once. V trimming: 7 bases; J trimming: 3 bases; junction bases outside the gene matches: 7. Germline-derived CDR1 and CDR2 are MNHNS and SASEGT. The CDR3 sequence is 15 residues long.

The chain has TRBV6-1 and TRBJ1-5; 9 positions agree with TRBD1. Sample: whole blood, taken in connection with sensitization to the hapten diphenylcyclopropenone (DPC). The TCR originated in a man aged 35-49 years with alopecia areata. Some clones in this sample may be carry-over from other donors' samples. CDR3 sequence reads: CASTTGQGINQPQHF. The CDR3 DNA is TGTGCCAGCACTACGGGACAGGGAATCAATCAGCCCCAGCATTTT.